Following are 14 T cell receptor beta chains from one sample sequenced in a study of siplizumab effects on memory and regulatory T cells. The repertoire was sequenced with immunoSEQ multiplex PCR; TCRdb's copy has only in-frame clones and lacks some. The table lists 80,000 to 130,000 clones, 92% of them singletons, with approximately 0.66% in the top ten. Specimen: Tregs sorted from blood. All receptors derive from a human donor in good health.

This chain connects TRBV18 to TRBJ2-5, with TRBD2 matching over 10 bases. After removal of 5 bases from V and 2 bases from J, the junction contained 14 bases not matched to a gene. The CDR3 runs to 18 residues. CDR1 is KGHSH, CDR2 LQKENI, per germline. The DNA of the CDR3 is TGTGCCAGCTCATCGCAAAAATTTACGGGACTAGCGCAAGAGACCCAGTACTTC. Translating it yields CASSSQKFTGLAQETQYF.

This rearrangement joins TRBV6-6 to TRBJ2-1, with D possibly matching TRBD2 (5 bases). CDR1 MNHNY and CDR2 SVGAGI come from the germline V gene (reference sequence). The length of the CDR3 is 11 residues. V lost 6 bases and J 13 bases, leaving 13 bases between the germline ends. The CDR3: CASSRRLSQFF. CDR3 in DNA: TGTGCCAGCAGCCGCAGACTAAGCCAGTTCTTC.

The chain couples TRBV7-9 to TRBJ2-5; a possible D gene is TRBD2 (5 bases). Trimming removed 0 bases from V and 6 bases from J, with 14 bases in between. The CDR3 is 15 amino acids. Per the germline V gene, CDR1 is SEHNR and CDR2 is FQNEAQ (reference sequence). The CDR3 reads CASSLAQAGVKTQYF. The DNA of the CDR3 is TGTGCCAGCAGCTTAGCGCAGGCGGGCGTTAAGACCCAGTACTTC.

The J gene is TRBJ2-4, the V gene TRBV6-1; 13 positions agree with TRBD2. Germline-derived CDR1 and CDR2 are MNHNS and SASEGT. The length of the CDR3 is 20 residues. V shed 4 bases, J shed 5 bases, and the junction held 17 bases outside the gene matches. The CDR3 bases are TGTGCCAGCAGTGCGCTCAAAGGGACTAGCGGGGATACTAGCCAAAACATTCAGTACTTC. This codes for CASSALKGTSGDTSQNIQYF.

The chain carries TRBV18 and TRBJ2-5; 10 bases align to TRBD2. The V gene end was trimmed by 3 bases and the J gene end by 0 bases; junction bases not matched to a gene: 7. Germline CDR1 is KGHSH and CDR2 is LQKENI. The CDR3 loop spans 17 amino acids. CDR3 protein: CASSPYRTSGHQETQYF. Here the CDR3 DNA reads TGTGCCAGCTCACCTTATCGGACTAGCGGCCACCAAGAGACCCAGTACTTC. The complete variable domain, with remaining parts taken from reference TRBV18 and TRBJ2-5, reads NAGVMQNPRHLVRRRGQEARLRCSPMKGHSHVYWYRQLPEEGLKFMVYLQKENIIDESGMPKERFSAEFPKEGPSILRIQQVVRGDSAAYFCASSPYRTSGHQETQYFGPGTRLLVL.

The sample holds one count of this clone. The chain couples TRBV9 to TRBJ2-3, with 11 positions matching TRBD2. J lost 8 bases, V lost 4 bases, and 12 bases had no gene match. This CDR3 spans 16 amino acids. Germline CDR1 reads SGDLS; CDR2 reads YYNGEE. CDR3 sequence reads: CASSSSGTSGLGTQYF. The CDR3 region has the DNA TGTGCCAGCAGCTCATCGGGGACTAGCGGCCTGGGTACGCAGTATTTT.

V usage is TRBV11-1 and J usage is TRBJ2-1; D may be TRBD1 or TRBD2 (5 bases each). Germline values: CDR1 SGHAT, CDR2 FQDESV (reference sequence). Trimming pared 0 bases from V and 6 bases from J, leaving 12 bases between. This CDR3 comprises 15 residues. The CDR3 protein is CASSLAVGVGNEQFF. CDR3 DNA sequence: TGTGCCAGCAGCTTAGCTGTGGGGGTCGGCAATGAGCAGTTCTTC.

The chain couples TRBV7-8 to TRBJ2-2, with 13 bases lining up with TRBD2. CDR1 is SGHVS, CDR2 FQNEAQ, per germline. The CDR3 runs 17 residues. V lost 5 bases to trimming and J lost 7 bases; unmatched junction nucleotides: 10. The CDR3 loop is CASSIGLAGDWGGELFF. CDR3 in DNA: TGTGCCAGCAGCATAGGACTAGCGGGAGATTGGGGCGGGGAGCTGTTTTTT. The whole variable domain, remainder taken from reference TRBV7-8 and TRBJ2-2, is GAGVSQSPRYKVAKRGQDVALRCDPISGHVSLFWYQQALGQGPEFLTYFQNEAQLDKSGLPSDRFFAERPEGSVSTLKIQRTQQEDSAVYLCASSIGLAGDWGGELFFGEGSRLTVL.

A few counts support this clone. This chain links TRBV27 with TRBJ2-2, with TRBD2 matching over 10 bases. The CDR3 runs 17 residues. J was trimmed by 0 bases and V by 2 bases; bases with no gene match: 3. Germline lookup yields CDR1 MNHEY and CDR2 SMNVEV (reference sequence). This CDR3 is CASSLPSGRANTGELFF. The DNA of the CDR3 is TGTGCCAGCAGTTTACCCAGCGGGAGGGCGAACACCGGGGAGCTGTTTTTT.

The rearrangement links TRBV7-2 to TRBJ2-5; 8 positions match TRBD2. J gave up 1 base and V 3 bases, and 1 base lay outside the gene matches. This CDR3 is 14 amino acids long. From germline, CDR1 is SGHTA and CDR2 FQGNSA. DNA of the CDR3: TGTGCCAGCAGCTTCCTAGCGGGCCAAGAGACCCAGTACTTC. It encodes CASSFLAGQETQYF.

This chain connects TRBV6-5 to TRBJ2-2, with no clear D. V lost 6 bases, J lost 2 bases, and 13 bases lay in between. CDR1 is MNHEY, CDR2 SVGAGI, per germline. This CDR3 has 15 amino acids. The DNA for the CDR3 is TGTGCCAGCAGACCTGACAACCCAAACACCGGGGAGCTGTTTTTT. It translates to CASRPDNPNTGELFF.

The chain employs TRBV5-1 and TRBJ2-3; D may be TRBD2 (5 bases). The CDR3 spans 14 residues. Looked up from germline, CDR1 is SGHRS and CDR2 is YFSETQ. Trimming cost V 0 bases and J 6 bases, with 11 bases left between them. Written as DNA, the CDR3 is TGCGCCAGCAGCTTGGGCCATAGCGTTGATACGCAGTATTTT. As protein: CASSLGHSVDTQYF.

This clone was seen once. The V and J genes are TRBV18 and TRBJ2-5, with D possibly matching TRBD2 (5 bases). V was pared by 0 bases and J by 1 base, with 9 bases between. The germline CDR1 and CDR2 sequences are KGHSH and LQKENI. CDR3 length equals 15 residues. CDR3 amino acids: CASSPPLGGQETQYF. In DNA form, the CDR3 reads TGTGCCAGCTCACCACCTTTAGGAGGCCAAGAGACCCAGTACTTC.

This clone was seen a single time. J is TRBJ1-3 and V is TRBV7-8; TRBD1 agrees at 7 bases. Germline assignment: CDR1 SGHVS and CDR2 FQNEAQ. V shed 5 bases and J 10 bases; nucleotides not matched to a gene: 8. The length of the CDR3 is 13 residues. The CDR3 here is CASSTSGGRTIYF. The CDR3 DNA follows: TGTGCCAGCAGCACGTCAGGGGGGCGGACCATATATTTT.